A single sample gave rise to the 17 T cell receptor beta chains below, sequenced in a study of cytomegalovirus exposure and HLA in healthy donors. The repertoire was sequenced with immunoSEQ multiplex PCR; TCRdb's copy has only in-frame clones and lacks some. The profile shows roughly 70,000 clones, approximately 97% of them singletons. Material: PBMCs. The source of these receptors is a woman under 30 in good health and CMV-seropositive.

This chain links TRBV5-8 with TRBJ2-3, with D maybe TRBD2 (6 bases). V was pared by 4 bases and J by 4 bases, with 16 bases between. CDR3 size: 15 residues. CDR1 is SGHTS, CDR2 YDEGEE, per germline. CDR3: CASSPGTRGPDTQYF. The CDR3 DNA follows: TGTGCCAGCAGCCCGGGTACGCGGGGCCCAGATACGCAGTATTTT.

A word on this clone: Sequence at one end of the junction differs from germline and may be a read error. The chain has TRBV7-7 and TRBJ2-7, with 12 nucleotides matching TRBD2. Germline V gene lookup returns CDR1 SSHAT and CDR2 FNYEAQ (reference sequence). The CDR3 is 14 amino acids. The CDR3 is CASSTGLAGGEQYF. The CDR3 coding sequence is TGTGCTAGCAGCACGGGACTAGCGGGCGGCGAGCAGTACTTC.

V is TRBV28 and J is TRBJ2-2, with a tentative D call TRBD2 (7 bases). This CDR3 spans 15 amino acids. CDR1 MDHEN and CDR2 SYDVKM come from the germline V gene. V lost 7 bases to trimming and J lost 2 bases, with 14 bases between them. The CDR3 is CASIEGGINTGELFF. CDR3 bases: TGTGCCAGCATTGAGGGGGGGATAAACACCGGGGAGCTGTTTTTT.

The chain carries TRBV28 and TRBJ2-1, with 13 bases matching TRBD2. The length of the CDR3 is 19 residues. After removal of 0 bases from V and 7 bases from J, the junction contained 12 bases not matched to a gene. Germline V gene sequence: CDR1 MDHEN, CDR2 SYDVKM. The DNA for the CDR3 is TGTGCCAGCAGTTTATGGGGTGGAATGGGGACTAGCGGGAATAATGAGCAGTTCTTC. It is translated as CASSLWGGMGTSGNNEQFF. Combining the CDR3 with reference TRBV28 and TRBJ2-1 gives the whole variable domain DVKVTQSSRYLVKRTGEKVFLECVQDMDHENMFWYRQDPGLGLRLIYFSYDVKMKEKGDIPEGYSVSREKKERFSLILESASTNQTSMYLCASSLWGGMGTSGNNEQFFGPGTRLTVL.

The chain has TRBV6-1 and TRBJ2-5; D gene ambiguous. Germline V gene sequence: CDR1 MNHNS, CDR2 SASEGT. The CDR3 loop spans 12 amino acids. V was shortened by 4 bases and J by 3 bases, with 6 bases between the two germline ends. The CDR3 DNA reads TGTGCCAGCAGTGCTGCGGAAGAGACCCAGTACTTC. Protein: CASSAAEETQYF.

The chain is built from TRBV2 and TRBJ2-7; perhaps TRBD1 as D (5 bases). Germline CDR1 and CDR2: SNHLY and FYNNEI. Trimming shortened V by 6 bases and J by 6 bases, and 21 bases separated the two germline ends. The CDR3 totals 15 residues. CDR3 region: CASRPLQDDWGEQYF. The CDR3 DNA reads TGTGCCAGCAGGCCTTTACAGGACGACTGGGGCGAGCAGTACTTC.

This chain uses TRBV18 with TRBJ2-7; TRBD2 aligns across 10 bases. The V gene end was trimmed by 3 bases and the J gene end by 3 bases; junction bases not matched to a gene: 8. The CDR3 runs 16 residues. CDR1 and CDR2 (germline): KGHSH, LQKENI. CDR3 loop: CASSPPTSGWDYEQYF. DNA of the CDR3: TGTGCCAGCTCACCTCCGACTAGCGGGTGGGACTACGAGCAGTACTTC.

This rearrangement joins TRBV6-1 to TRBJ2-5; D gene uncertain. This CDR3 has 11 amino acids. The V end was cut by 2 bases, the J end by 5 bases, with 3 bases between. Germline V gene lookup returns CDR1 MNHNS and CDR2 SASEGT. CDR3 in amino acids: CASSERETQYF. CDR3 in DNA: TGTGCCAGCAGTGAACGGGAGACCCAGTACTTC.

Concerning this clone: The junction does not match germline at one end; this may be a read error. The J gene is TRBJ2-5, the V gene TRBV14; 7 nucleotides match TRBD2. Germline V gives CDR1 SGHDN, CDR2 FVKESK. The CDR3 runs 14 residues. CDR3: CASSQGFGGRAQHF. DNA for the CDR3: TGTGCCAGCAGCCAAGGTTTTGGGGGGAGGGCCCAGCACTTC.

This clone was recorded once. The chain links TRBV7-9 to TRBJ1-4, with D hard to call. V was pared by 2 bases and J by 1 base, with 20 bases between. The CDR3 is 19 amino acids. Germline V gives CDR1 SEHNR, CDR2 FQNEAQ (reference sequence). The CDR3 sequence: CASSLYGDRRGKTNEKLFF. Written as DNA, the CDR3 is TGTGCCAGCAGCTTATACGGCGACCGTCGAGGGAAAACTAATGAAAAACTGTTTTTT.

The V call is TRBV6-5, the J call TRBJ1-1, with D hard to call. The germline CDR1 and CDR2 sequences are MNHEY and SVGAGI. Trimming pared 6 bases from V and 5 bases from J, leaving 16 bases between. CDR3 length equals 14 residues. CDR3 sequence reads: CASRSGRPTTEAFF. CDR3 bases: TGTGCCAGCAGAAGTGGCAGGCCCACGACTGAAGCTTTCTTT.

The chain employs TRBV7-2 and TRBJ2-3; D possibly corresponds to TRBD2 (5 bases). Germline-derived CDR1 and CDR2 are SGHTA and FQGNSA. This CDR3 spans 17 amino acids. V shed 5 bases and J shed 3 bases, with 21 bases lying between them. CDR3 amino acids: CASSQPGGRVRTDTQYF. The CDR3, as DNA: TGTGCCAGCAGCCAACCCGGCGGGCGGGTCAGGACAGATACGCAGTATTTT.

The V call is TRBV10-3, the J call TRBJ1-1; D remains ambiguous. CDR3 size: 14 residues. V lost 2 bases to trimming and J lost 3 bases, with 10 bases between them. The germline V gene has CDR1 ENHRY and CDR2 SYGVKD. CDR3 sequence: CAISETPGDTEAFF. In DNA, the CDR3 is TGTGCCATCAGTGAGACCCCCGGGGACACTGAAGCTTTCTTT.

The chain combines TRBV28 with TRBJ1-1, with TRBD1 matching over 9 bases. This CDR3 region has 14 residues. Germline V gene sequence: CDR1 MDHEN, CDR2 SYDVKM. V gave up 5 bases and J gave up 5 bases; unmatched junction bases: 6. CDR3 amino acids: CASSPTGGGTEAFF. CDR3 in DNA: TGTGCCAGCAGTCCGACAGGGGGAGGTACTGAAGCTTTCTTT.

The chain joins TRBV7-9 to TRBJ2-5; possibly TRBD1 for D (5 bases). The CDR3 is 14 amino acids. V lost 1 base to trimming and J lost 2 bases, with 8 bases between them. Germline loops: CDR1 SEHNR, CDR2 FQNEAQ (reference sequence). CDR3 nucleotides: TGTGCCAGCAGCTTAGTGACAGAACAAGAGACCCAGTACTTC. This gives the protein CASSLVTEQETQYF.

This chain uses TRBV28 with TRBJ1-4; perhaps TRBD1 as D (6 bases). This CDR3 spans 13 amino acids. Per the germline V gene, CDR1 is MDHEN and CDR2 is SYDVKM. The ends were cut back, 8 bases at V and 2 bases at J, with 9 bases in the middle. Here the CDR3 reads CASRQGTNEKLFF. The CDR3 nucleotides are TGTGCCAGCCGTCAGGGGACTAATGAAAAACTGTTTTTT. The full variable domain, with the rest looked up from reference TRBV28 and TRBJ1-4, is DVKVTQSSRYLVKRTGEKVFLECVQDMDHENMFWYRQDPGLGLRLIYFSYDVKMKEKGDIPEGYSVSREKKERFSLILESASTNQTSMYLCASRQGTNEKLFFGSGTQLSVL.

The V and J genes are TRBV4-2 and TRBJ2-2; maybe TRBD2 (5 bases). Germline CDR1 and CDR2: LGHNA and YNFKEQ. The CDR3 covers 15 residues. Trimming shortened V by 1 base and J by 1 base, and 7 bases separated the two germline ends. The CDR3 DNA sequence: TGTGCCAGCAGCCAAGCGGGAATGAACACCGGGGAGCTGTTTTTT. Protein product: CASSQAGMNTGELFF.